This TCR beta chain was sequenced for a study of T cell responses to AZD1222 COVID-19 vaccine. Overall study results and limits: Baseline seropositivity characterized only 5 or 6 AZD1222 recipients. Spike-wide coverage was observed for vaccine-associated CD4 TCRs, with dominant responses at 160-218 and 743-854.

V lost 2 bases and J lost 12; bases outside the gene matches: 4. The CDR3 spans 11 residues. Germline V gives CDR1 GTSNPN, CDR2 SVGIG (reference sequence). A few counts support this clone. Antigen unknown. Sequencing was performed with immunoSEQ multiplex PCR; in TCRdb, only in-frame clones are kept and a portion is missing. The table has 150,000 to 190,000 clones, 90% to 95% seen once. This chain links TRBV30 with TRBJ2-7, with TRBD1 identical over 10 bases. Sample: peripheral blood, taken 28 days after the second AZD1222 dose. This TCR was recovered from an adult who received the AZD1222 COVID-19 vaccine. CDR3 sequence: CAWSIGTGAYF. CDR3 nucleotide sequence: TGTGCCTGGAGTATTGGGACAGGGGCGTACTTC. Full variable domain (remainder filled in from reference TRBV30 and TRBJ2-7): SQTIHQWPATLVQPVGSPLSLECTVEGTSNPNLYWYRQAAGRGLQLLFYSVGIGQISSEVPQNLSASRPQDRQFILSSKKLLLSDSGFYLCAWSIGTGAYFGPGTRLTVT.